This T cell receptor (beta chain) was identified in a study of blood T cells in healthy people across ages. At the level of the study: Capture via template switching afforded approximately one barcoded beta molecule per two T cells.

Concerning this clonotype: Its antigen is as yet unknown.

Study outcomes and limitations: One million T cells yielded diversity estimates that were considered underestimates.

With 0 bases clipped from V and 6 bases from J, the junction kept 2 bases outside the gene matches. The CDR3 runs 15 residues. CDR1 and CDR2 from the germline V gene are MGHRA and YSYEKL. A second PCR of about 7 to 12 cycles used a sample-barcoded 5' primer and a J-beta primer mix. TCRdb ran MiXCR on the 5' RACE reads and lists one entry per CDR3 protein. The sample shows around 780,000 distinct CDR3 sequences, around 24% of them seen only once. This sample was also put to use in a study of T cells of mothers and their children. That work contributes: Sample barcodes and 2-4 random nucleotides were added by the M1S primer of the second PCR. Overlap measured in related mother-child pairs was slightly, non-significantly higher than in unrelated pairs.

This TCR came from a boy aged 5 to 17 in good health. The chain joins TRBV4-1 to TRBJ2-4; 10 positions agree with TRBD1. Sequencing input: blood. As DNA, the CDR3 is TGCGCCAGCAGCCAAGATGGGACAGGGGCAAACATTCAGTACTTC. This codes for CASSQDGTGANIQYF.